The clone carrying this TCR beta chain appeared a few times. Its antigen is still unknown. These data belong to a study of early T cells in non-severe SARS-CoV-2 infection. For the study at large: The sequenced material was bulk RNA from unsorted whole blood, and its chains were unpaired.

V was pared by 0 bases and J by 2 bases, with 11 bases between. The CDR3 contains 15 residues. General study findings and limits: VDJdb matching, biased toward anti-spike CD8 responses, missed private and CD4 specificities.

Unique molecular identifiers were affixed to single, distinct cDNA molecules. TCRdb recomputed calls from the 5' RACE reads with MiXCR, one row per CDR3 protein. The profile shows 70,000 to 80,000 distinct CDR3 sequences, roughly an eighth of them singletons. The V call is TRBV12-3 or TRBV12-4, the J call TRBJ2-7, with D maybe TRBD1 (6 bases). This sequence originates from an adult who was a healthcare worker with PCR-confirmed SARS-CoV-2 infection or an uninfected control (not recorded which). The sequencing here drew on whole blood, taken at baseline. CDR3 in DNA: TGTGCCAGCAGTTTAGCGGCAGGGGTTACCTACGAGCAGTACTTC. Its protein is CASSLAAGVTYEQYF.